This T cell receptor beta chain is from a study of cytomegalovirus exposure and HLA in healthy donors. Study information: The same platform was used for the 120 or so validation repertoires as for the 666 first-cohort repertoires, as reported in a later analysis. The study's findings and limits: Reportedly, diagnosis of cytomegalovirus status by the classifier showed high specificity and sensitivity. Associated with cytomegalovirus, according to the listing, were about 160 TCR beta chains.

The repertoire was sequenced with immunoSEQ multiplex PCR; TCRdb's copy has only in-frame clones and lacks some. The table shows about 360,000 clones, with 80% to 90% occurring only once. The approximately 130-subject validation cohort, separate from the approximately 670-subject first cohort, included the donors. A remark on this clone: Its target is not known.

The germline gives CDR1 KGHSH, CDR2 LQKENI. The CDR3 is 19 residues long. The ends were cut back, 6 bases at V and 4 bases at J, with 27 bases in the middle. The TCR sequence derives from a woman aged 18 to 35 in good health and CMV-seronegative. Sequencing was performed on PBMCs. The chain uses TRBV18 and TRBJ2-2; maybe TRBD1 (5 bases). The CDR3 loop is CASSPRSDSVQFPTGELFF. CDR3 nucleotides: TGTGCCAGCTCCCCCAGGTCCGACAGCGTACAATTTCCCACCGGGGAGCTGTTTTTT.